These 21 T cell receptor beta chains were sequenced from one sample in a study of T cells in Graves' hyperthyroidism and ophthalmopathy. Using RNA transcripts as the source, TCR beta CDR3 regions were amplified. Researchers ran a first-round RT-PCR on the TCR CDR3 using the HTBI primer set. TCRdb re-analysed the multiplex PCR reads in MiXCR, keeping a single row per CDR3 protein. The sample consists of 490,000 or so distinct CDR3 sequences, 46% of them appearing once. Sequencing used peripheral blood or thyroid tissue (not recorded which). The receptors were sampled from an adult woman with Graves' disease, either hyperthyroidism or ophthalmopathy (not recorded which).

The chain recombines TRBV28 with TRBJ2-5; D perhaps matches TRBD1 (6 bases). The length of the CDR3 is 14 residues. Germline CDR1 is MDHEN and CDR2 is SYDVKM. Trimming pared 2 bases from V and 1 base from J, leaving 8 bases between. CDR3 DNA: TGTGCCAGCAGTTTAGGACAGTCCCAAGAGACCCAGTACTTC. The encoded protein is CASSLGQSQETQYF. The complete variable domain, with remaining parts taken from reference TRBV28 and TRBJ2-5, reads DVKVTQSSRYLVKRTGEKVFLECVQDMDHENMFWYRQDPGLGLRLIYFSYDVKMKEKGDIPEGYSVSREKKERFSLILESASTNQTSMYLCASSLGQSQETQYFGPGTRLLVL.

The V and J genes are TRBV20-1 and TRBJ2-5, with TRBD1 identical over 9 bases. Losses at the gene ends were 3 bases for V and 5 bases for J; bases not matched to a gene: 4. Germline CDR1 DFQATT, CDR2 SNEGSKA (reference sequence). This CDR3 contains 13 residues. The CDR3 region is CSASFGTGETQYF. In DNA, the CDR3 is TGCAGTGCTAGTTTCGGGACAGGGGAGACCCAGTACTTC.

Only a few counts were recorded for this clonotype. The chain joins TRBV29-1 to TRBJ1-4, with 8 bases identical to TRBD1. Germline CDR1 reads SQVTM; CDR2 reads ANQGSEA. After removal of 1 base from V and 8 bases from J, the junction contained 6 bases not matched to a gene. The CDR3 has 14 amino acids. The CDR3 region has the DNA TGCAGCGTTGAAGGGGGTACAGGGGGAGAAAAACTGTTTTTT. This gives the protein CSVEGGTGGEKLFF.

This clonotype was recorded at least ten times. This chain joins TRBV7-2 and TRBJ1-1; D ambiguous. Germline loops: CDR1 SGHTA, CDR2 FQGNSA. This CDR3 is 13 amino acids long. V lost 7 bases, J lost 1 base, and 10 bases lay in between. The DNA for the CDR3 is TGTGCCAGCACCCTCCTCAAGAACACTGAAGCTTTCTTT. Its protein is CASTLLKNTEAFF.

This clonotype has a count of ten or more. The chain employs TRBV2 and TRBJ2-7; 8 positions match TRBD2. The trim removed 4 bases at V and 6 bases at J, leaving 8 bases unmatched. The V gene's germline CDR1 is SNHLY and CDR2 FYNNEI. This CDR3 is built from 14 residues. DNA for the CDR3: TGTGCCAGCAGTGCGGATAGCGGGATCGGCGAGCAGTACTTC. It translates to CASSADSGIGEQYF.

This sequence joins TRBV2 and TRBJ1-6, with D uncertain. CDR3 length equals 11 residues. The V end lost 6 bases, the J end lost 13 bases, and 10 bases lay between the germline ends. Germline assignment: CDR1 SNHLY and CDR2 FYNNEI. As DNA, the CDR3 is TGTGCCAGCAGCGACTCGTGGCCCCTCCACTTT. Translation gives CASSDSWPLHF.

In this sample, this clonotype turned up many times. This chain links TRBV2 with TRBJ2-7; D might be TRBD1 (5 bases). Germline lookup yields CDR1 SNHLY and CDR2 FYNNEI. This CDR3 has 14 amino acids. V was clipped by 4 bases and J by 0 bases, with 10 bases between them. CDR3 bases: TGTGCCAGCAGTGCTCGACAGTTCTCCTACGAGCAGTACTTC. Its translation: CASSARQFSYEQYF. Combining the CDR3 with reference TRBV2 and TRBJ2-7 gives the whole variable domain EPEVTQTPSHQVTQMGQEVILRCVPISNHLYFYWYRQILGQKVEFLVSFYNNEISEKSEIFDDQFSVERPDGSNFTLKIRSTKLEDSAMYFCASSARQFSYEQYFGPGTRLTVT.

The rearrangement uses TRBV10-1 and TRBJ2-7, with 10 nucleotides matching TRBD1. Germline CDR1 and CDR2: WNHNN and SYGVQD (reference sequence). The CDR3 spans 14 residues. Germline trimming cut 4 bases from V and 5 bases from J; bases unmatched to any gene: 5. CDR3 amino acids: CASSGQGAMHEQYF. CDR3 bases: TGCGCCAGCAGTGGACAGGGGGCGATGCACGAGCAGTACTTC.

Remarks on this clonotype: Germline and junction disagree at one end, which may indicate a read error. The CDR3 is CGVEGPGIGNEQYF. The CDR3 nucleotides read TGCGGCGTTGAAGGGCCAGGGATAGGCAACGAGCAGTACTTC. The genes are TRBV29-1 and TRBJ2-7; perhaps TRBD1 as D (5 bases). The germline gives CDR1 SQVTM, CDR2 ANQGSEA. The CDR3 is 14 amino acids.

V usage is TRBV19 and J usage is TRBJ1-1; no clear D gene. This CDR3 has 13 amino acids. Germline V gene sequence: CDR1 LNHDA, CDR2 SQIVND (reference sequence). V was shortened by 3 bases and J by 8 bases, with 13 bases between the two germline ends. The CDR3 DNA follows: TGTGCCAGTAGTATTGATGCCCCCGGGGAAGCTTTCTTT. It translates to CASSIDAPGEAFF. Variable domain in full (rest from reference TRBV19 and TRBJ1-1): DGGITQSPKYLFRKEGQNVTLSCEQNLNHDAMYWYRQDPGQGLRLIYYSQIVNDFQKGDIAEGYSVSREKKESFPLTVTSAQKNPTAFYLCASSIDAPGEAFFGQGTRLTVV.

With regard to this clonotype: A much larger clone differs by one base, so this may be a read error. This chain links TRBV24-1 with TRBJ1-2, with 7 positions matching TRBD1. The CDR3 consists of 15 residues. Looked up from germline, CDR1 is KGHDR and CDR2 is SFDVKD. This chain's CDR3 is CASSYDDRVSFGHTF. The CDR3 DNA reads TGTGCCAGCAGTTACGACGACAGGGTTTCGTTCGGCCACACCTTC.

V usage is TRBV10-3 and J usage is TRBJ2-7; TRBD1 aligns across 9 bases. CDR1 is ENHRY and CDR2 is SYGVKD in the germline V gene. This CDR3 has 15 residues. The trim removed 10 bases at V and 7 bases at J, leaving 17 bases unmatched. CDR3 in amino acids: CASSKSGQGLREQYF. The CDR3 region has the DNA TGTGCCAGCAGCAAATCCGGACAGGGGTTGAGGGAGCAGTACTTC.

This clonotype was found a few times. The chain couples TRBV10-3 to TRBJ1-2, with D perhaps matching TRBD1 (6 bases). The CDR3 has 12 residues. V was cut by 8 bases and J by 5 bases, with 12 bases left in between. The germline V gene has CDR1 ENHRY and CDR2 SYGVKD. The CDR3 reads CAIEQGQYGYTF. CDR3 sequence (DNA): TGTGCCATCGAACAGGGCCAGTATGGCTACACCTTC.

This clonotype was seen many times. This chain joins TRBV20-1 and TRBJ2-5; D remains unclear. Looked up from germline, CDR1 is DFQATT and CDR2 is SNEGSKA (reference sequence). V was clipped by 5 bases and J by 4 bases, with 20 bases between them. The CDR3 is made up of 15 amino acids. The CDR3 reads CSALPAFGFRETQYF. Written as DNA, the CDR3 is TGCAGTGCTCTACCCGCCTTTGGGTTCCGAGAGACCCAGTACTTC.

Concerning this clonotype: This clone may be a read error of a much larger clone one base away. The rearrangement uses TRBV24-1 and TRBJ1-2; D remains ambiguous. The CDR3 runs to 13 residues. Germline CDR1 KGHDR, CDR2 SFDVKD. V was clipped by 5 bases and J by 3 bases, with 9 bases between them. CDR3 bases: TGTGCCACCAGTGTTTGGGATGACTATGGCTACACCTTC. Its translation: CATSVWDDYGYTF.

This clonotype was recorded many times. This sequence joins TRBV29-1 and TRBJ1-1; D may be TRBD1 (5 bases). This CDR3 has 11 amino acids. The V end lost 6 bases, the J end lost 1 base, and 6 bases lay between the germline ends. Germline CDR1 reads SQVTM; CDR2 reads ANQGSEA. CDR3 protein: CSVTGNTEAFF. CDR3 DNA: TGCAGCGTCACAGGGAACACTGAAGCTTTCTTT.

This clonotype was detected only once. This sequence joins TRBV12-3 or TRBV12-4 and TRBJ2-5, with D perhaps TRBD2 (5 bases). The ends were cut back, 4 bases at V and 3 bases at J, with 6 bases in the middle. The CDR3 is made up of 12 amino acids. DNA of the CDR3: TGTGCCAGCAGTTCGGGGAAAGAGACCCAGTACTTC. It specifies CASSSGKETQYF.

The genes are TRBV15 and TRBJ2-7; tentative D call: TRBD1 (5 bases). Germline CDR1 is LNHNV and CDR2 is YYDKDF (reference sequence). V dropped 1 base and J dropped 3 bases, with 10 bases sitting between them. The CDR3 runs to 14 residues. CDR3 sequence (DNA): TGTGCCACCAGCAGAGTTCCAGGGATCTACGAGCAGTACTTC. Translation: CATSRVPGIYEQYF.

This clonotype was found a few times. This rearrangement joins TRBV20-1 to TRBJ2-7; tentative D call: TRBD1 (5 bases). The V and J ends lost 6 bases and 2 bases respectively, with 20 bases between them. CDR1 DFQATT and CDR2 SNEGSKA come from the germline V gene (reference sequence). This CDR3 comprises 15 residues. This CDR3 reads CSAHLGEGETYEQYF. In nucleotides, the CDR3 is TGCAGTGCCCATTTAGGGGAAGGAGAAACCTACGAGCAGTACTTC.

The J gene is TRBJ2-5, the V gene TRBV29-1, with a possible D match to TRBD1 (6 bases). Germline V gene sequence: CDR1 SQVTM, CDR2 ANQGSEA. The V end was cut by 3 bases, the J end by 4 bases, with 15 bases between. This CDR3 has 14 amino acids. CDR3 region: CSVEGHSILETQYF. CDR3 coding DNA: TGCAGCGTTGAGGGACACTCAATTTTAGAGACCCAGTACTTC.

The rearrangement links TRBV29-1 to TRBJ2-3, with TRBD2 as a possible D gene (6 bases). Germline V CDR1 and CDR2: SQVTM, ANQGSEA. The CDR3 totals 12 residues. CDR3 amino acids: CTSGLSTDTQYF. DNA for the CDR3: TGCACCTCGGGACTGAGCACAGATACGCAGTATTTT.